The 2 T cell receptor beta chains below all came from one sample that was sequenced in a study of human T cells and chemical hapten exposure. From the RACE reads, TCRdb called clonotypes with MiXCR, one entry per CDR3 protein. This table has about 380,000 distinct CDR3 sequences, 4% to 5.5% appearing once. The time point denotes: patch test 1, 2 weeks after DPC sensitization. Regarding treatment: therapeutic diphenylcyclopropenone sensitization with weekly scalp DPC. Sequencing was performed on whole blood, taken in connection with sensitization to the hapten diphenylcyclopropenone (DPC). The source is a woman aged 45-59 years with alopecia areata. Some clones in this sample may be carry-over from other donors' samples.

Ten or more counts support this clonotype. V and J are TRBV10-3 and TRBJ2-7; the D gene is possibly TRBD1 (6 bases). Germline-derived CDR1 and CDR2 are ENHRY and SYGVKD. Trimming pared 0 bases from V and 5 bases from J, leaving 11 bases between. The CDR3 contains 14 residues. CDR3 nucleotides: TGTGCCATCAGTGAGTCCCCCGGGACAAACGAGCAGTACTTC. Protein sequence: CAISESPGTNEQYF.

This chain joins TRBV12-3 or TRBV12-4 and TRBJ2-6; 10 bases align to TRBD1. The CDR3 is 17 residues long. With 3 bases clipped from V and 0 bases from J, the junction kept 2 bases outside the gene matches. The CDR3 region is CASSLWTGGSGANVLTF. CDR3 bases: TGTGCCAGCAGTTTGTGGACAGGGGGCTCTGGGGCCAACGTCCTGACTTTC.